A selection of T cell receptor beta chains follows, all from one sample in a study of Ad26.COV2.S vaccination and SARS-CoV-2 variants. TCRdb's copy holds only in-frame clones and misses some; the assay was immunoSEQ multiplex PCR. The sample records about 420,000 clones, more than 75% being singletons. The sample in question was peripheral blood, obtained in a trial of Ad26.COV2.S vaccine versus placebo. The origin of the receptors is a person between 18 and 59 years old who received the Ad26.COV2.S COVID-19 vaccine or a placebo. Each CDR3 is given with its conserved first and last residue. A D gene is named only where the DNA matches it firmly. Clone size, where shown, is once, few, many, or a class for clones that have expanded.

DNA	CDR3	size	D	V	J
TGTGCCAGCCCACCCCGGGGAAACCGCTACGAGCAGTACTTC	CASPPRGNRYEQYF	-	-	TRBV6-5	TRBJ2-7
TGCGCCAGCAAATTGGGGGCTTCACATTTT	CASKLGASHF	-	-	TRBV10-1	TRBJ1-3
TGTGCCAGCAGCTTAGTGGGCGGGGGCCCAGATACGCAGTATTTT	CASSLVGGGPDTQYF	-	-	TRBV7-2	TRBJ2-3
TGTGCCAGCAGTTTGGCGGCTAGTTCCTACAATGAGCAGTTCTTC	CASSLAASSYNEQFF	-	-	TRBV6-5	TRBJ2-1
TGTGCCATCGCCGGGACAGGCCAAGAGACCCAGTACTTC	CAIAGTGQETQYF	-	TRBD1	TRBV10-3	TRBJ2-5
TGTGCCAGCAGCTTAGGTTCTCGGTCCACAGATACGCAGTATTTT	CASSLGSRSTDTQYF	-	-	TRBV11-2	TRBJ2-3
TGTGCCACCAGCAGAGATGGTAGCTCTGGAAACACCATATATTTT	CATSRDGSSGNTIYF	-	-	TRBV15	TRBJ1-3
TGTGCCAGCAGTTACTCGAGACGGGTTTACGAGCAGTACTTC	CASSYSRRVYEQYF	once	-	TRBV6-5	TRBJ2-7
TGTGCCAGCAGCCTTAGTATTGGGGGGGGCATTTACAATGAGCAGTTCTTC	CASSLSIGGGIYNEQFF	-	-	TRBV3-1/TRBV3-2	TRBJ2-1
TGTGCCAGCTCACCACTTACGACAGGGGGCAGGAACACTGAAGCTTTCTTT	CASSPLTTGGRNTEAFF	-	TRBD1	TRBV18	TRBJ1-1
TGTGCCAGCAGTGAAACAGGGTCTGGAAACACCATATATTTT	CASSETGSGNTIYF	-	-	TRBV25-1	TRBJ1-3
TGTGCCAGCACCCAGGGACCGAGCTTTAGTGGAAACACCATATATTTT	CASTQGPSFSGNTIYF	-	-	TRBV2	TRBJ1-3
TGTGCCAGCAGTTTTTCTGACAGTAGCAATCAGCCCCAGCATTTT	CASSFSDSSNQPQHF	-	-	TRBV28	TRBJ1-5
TGTGCCAGCAGTCCCCCAGGGGACTATGGCTACACCTTC	CASSPPGDYGYTF	few	-	TRBV28	TRBJ1-2
TGTGCCAGCAGTTTACTAGGGGCGAGCGGAGCAGATACGCAGTATTTT	CASSLLGASGADTQYF	-	-	TRBV27	TRBJ2-3
TGCGCCAGCAGTTCCCAGGGGGGAAGAGATTACAATGAGCAGTTCTTC	CASSSQGGRDYNEQFF	-	-	TRBV5-1	TRBJ2-1
TGTGCCAGTAGTATAGGGTCGGGAGAGACCCAGTACTTC	CASSIGSGETQYF	-	-	TRBV19	TRBJ2-5
TGTGCCAGCGAGGAGGGGTCCTACGAGCAGTACTTC	CASEEGSYEQYF	-	-	TRBV7-9	TRBJ2-7
TGTGCCAGCAGCTTAGGGACTGTAGGTGGAAACACCATATATTTT	CASSLGTVGGNTIYF	-	-	TRBV5-5	TRBJ1-3
TGTGCCAGCAGTTACTCAGGGTATAGCAATCAGCCCCAGCATTTT	CASSYSGYSNQPQHF	-	-	TRBV6-2/TRBV6-3	TRBJ1-5
TGTGCCAGCAGCTTGGACAGGCGCACCGGGGAGCTGTTTTTT	CASSLDRRTGELFF	-	-	TRBV5-4	TRBJ2-2
TGTGCCAGCTCACCATCAGGACGGGGCACAGATACGCAGTATTTT	CASSPSGRGTDTQYF	-	-	TRBV18	TRBJ2-3
TGTGCCAGCAGCGCACAGGGAGACTCTGGAAACACCATATATTTT	CASSAQGDSGNTIYF	-	-	TRBV9	TRBJ1-3
TGTGCCAGCAGCGAAATGGGCATCACAACTAATGAAAAACTGTTTTTT	CASSEMGITTNEKLFF	-	-	TRBV5-5	TRBJ1-4
TGTGCCAGCAGATTACTAGGACACTTCCAAGAGACCCAGTACTTC	CASRLLGHFQETQYF	-	-	TRBV11-1	TRBJ2-5
TGTGCCAGCAGCTATTCCCACTACGAGCAGTACTTC	CASSYSHYEQYF	-	-	TRBV7-9	TRBJ2-7
TGTGCCAGCAGCTTAGGGCCAGGGCGGCGGTCACCCCTCCACTTT	CASSLGPGRRSPLHF	-	-	TRBV7-2	TRBJ1-6
TGTGCCAGCCGCCGGAGCGGGGGATTCTACGAGCAGTACTTC	CASRRSGGFYEQYF	-	TRBD2	TRBV27	TRBJ2-7
TGTGCCAGCAGCGACGCGACAGGGCGCCACTATGGCTACACCTTC	CASSDATGRHYGYTF	once	TRBD1	TRBV9	TRBJ1-2
TGTGCCAGCAGCTCCTTAGCGGGGGGAGAGACCCAGTACTTC	CASSSLAGGETQYF	-	TRBD2	TRBV7-2	TRBJ2-5
TGTGCCAGCAGTTTGGTAATTGGCGAGCAGTACTTC	CASSLVIGEQYF	-	-	TRBV12-3/TRBV12-4	TRBJ2-7
TGCGCCAGCAGCCAAGATCAGGGACGCGGTGAAAAACTGTTTTTT	CASSQDQGRGEKLFF	-	-	TRBV4-1	TRBJ1-4
TGTGCCAGCAGCCGGGGACTAGCGGTCTACAATGAGCAGTTCTTC	CASSRGLAVYNEQFF	-	TRBD2	TRBV7-2	TRBJ2-1
TGTGCCAGCTCACCCGGAGATACGCAGTATTTT	CASSPGDTQYF	-	-	TRBV18	TRBJ2-3
TGTGCCAGCAGCCCAGGACAATTTCCCAGCACAGATACGCAGTATTTT	CASSPGQFPSTDTQYF	-	-	TRBV11-3	TRBJ2-3
TGTGCCAGCAGCTTAGGACTAGCGGGGGGAAGCTCCTACAATGAGCAGTTCTTC	CASSLGLAGGSSYNEQFF	-	TRBD2	TRBV11-2	TRBJ2-1
TGTGCCAGCAGCCCAGGGGGCTTGGATCAGCCCCAGCATTTT	CASSPGGLDQPQHF	-	TRBD1	TRBV7-9	TRBJ1-5
TGCAGCGCATTGGGACAGGACTACGAGCAGTACTTC	CSALGQDYEQYF	-	TRBD1	TRBV29-1	TRBJ2-7
TGTGCCAGCTCACCCTTACGGGGGAGCACAGATACGCAGTATTTT	CASSPLRGSTDTQYF	-	-	TRBV18	TRBJ2-3
TGTGCCACCAGTAGAGGAGGGGGGGCCGAGCAGTACTTC	CATSRGGGAEQYF	many	-	TRBV24-1	TRBJ2-7